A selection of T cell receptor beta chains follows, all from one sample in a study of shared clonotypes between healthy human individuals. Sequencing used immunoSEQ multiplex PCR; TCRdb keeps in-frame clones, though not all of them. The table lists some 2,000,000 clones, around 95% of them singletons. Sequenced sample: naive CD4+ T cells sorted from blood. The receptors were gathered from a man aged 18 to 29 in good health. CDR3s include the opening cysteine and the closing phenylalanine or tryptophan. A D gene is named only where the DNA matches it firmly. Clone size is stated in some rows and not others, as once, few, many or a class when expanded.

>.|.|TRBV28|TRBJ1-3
TGTGCCAGCAGAAGCCAGGGGAGCTCTGGAAACACCATATATTTT
CASRSQGSSGNTIYF
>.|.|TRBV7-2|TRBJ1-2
TGTGCCAGCAGCTTATCCGAGGGCAGTAACTATGGCTACACCTTC
CASSLSEGSNYGYTF
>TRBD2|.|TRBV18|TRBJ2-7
TGTGCCAGCTCATTCCTCCCTAGGACTAGCGGGACCGGCGATTACGAGCAGTACTTC
CASSFLPRTSGTGDYEQYF
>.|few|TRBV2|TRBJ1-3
TGTGCCAGTTTCCGGGAGGGAGGAAACACCATATATTTT
CASFREGGNTIYF
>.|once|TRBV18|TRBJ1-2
TGTGCCAGCTCTGCCGGCGTAGTACAGGACTTCTACACCTTC
CASSAGVVQDFYTF
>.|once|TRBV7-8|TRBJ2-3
TGTGCCAGCAGCTTAGCGCGCGGCTCCCCAGGCGCCACAGATACGCAGTATTTT
CASSLARGSPGATDTQYF
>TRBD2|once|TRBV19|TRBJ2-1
TGTGCCAGTAACTTACTAGCGGGGTCCCCGCAAATCTTC
CASNLLAGSPQIF
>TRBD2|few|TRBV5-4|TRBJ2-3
TGTGCCAGCAGCTTGAGACTAGCGGGGCTTGTAGATACGCAGTATTTT
CASSLRLAGLVDTQYF
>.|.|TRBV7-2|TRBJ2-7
TGTGCCAGCAGTCTTACAGCCGCCTCGGTGAGCGAGCAGTACTTC
CASSLTAASVSEQYF
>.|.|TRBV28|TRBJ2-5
TGTGCCAGCAGTCCCTCTTGGACAGCCCAAGAGACCCAGTACTTC
CASSPSWTAQETQYF
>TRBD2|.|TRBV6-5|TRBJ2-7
TGTGCCAGCAGCCCTAGCGGGAGAGGCGAGCAGTACTTC
CASSPSGRGEQYF
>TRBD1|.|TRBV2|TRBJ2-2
TGTGCCAGCAGTAAAGACAGGGGAAACACCGGGGAGCTGTTTTTT
CASSKDRGNTGELFF
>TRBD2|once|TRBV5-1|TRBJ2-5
TGCGCCAGCAGCCGGATGGGGGCGGCTAGCGGGAAGGGGGAGACCCAGTACTTC
CASSRMGAASGKGETQYF
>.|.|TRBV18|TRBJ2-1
TGTGCCAGCTCACCACCGGGGACCTTTGAGCAGTTCTTC
CASSPPGTFEQFF
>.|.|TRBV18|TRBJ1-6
TGTGCCAGCCGTCCGGGTGGAGCACCCCTCCACTTT
CASRPGGAPLHF
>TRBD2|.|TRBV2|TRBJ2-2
TGTGCCAGCAGTGGCTCTAGCGGGAGTGCCGGGGAGCTGTTTTTT
CASSGSSGSAGELFF
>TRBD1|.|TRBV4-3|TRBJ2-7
TGCGCCAGCAGCCAAGAAGGACAGGCAGTCTACGAGCAGTACTTC
CASSQEGQAVYEQYF
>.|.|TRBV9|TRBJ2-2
TGTGCCAGCAGCGTAGGTTCCCAAACCGGGGAGCTGTTTTTT
CASSVGSQTGELFF
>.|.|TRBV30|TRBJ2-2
TGTGCCTGGAGTGTAGAGGGCGGGAACACCGGGGAGCTGTTTTTT
CAWSVEGGNTGELFF
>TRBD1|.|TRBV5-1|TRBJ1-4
TGCGCCAGCAGCCCTGGGACAGGGGGCGTAGGTAATGAAAAACTGTTTTTT
CASSPGTGGVGNEKLFF
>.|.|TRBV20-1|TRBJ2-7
TGCAGTGTGTTGAGGAGTTACGAGCAGTACTTC
CSVLRSYEQYF
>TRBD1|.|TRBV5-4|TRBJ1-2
TGTGCCAGCAGCTTGGAATTGGCCGGGACAGGGGTCTATGGCTACACCTTC
CASSLELAGTGVYGYTF
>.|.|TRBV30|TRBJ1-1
TGTGCCTGGAGTGAAAACTTAGGGCCTGGCATGGTAGCTTTCTTT
CAWSENLGPGMVAFF
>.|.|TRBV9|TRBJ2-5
TGTGCCAGCAGCGTAGCAGGTTCCGAGACCCAGTACTTC
CASSVAGSETQYF
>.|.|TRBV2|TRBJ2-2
TGTGCCAGCAGCGAAGATAGACAGGCTAACACCGGGGAGCTGTTTTTT
CASSEDRQANTGELFF
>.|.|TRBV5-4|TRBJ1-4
TGTGCCAGCAGCTTGGTGGGAGGCTTGGCTAATGAAAAACTGTTTTTT
CASSLVGGLANEKLFF
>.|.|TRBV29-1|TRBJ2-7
TGCAGCGCCGCGGGACGGTTAGTTTACGAGCAGTACTTC
CSAAGRLVYEQYF
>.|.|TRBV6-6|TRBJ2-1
TGTGCCAGCAGGAGAGGTAGGACAGACGATGAGCAGTTCTTC
CASRRGRTDDEQFF
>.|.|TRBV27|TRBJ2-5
TGTGCCAGCTCCTCCCCTAGCCTGGGTGGGGAGACCCAGTACTTC
CASSSPSLGGETQYF
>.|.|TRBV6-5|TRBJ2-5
TGTGCCAGCAGTCGGGACCGAGGGGAGACCCAGTACTTC
CASSRDRGETQYF
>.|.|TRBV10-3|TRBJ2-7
TGTGCCATCACCAGGACTGATACCTACGAGCAGTACTTC
CAITRTDTYEQYF
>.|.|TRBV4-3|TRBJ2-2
TGCGCCAGCAGCCTTCAGAGGGGCACCGGGGAGCTGTTTTTT
CASSLQRGTGELFF
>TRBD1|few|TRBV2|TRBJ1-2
TGTGCCAGCAGTGACAGGGGGGAAAACTATGGCTACACCTTC
CASSDRGENYGYTF
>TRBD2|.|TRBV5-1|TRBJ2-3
TGCGCCAGCAGCTTGGCCGGCGGGGGGCCCGATACGCAGTATTTT
CASSLAGGGPDTQYF
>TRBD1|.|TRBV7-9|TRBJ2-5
TGTGCCAGCAGCCAAATAAGACAGGGAGAGACCCAGTACTTC
CASSQIRQGETQYF
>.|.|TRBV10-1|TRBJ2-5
TGCGCCAGCAGTGAGTCGAGGGGACCACAAGAGACCCAGTACTTC
CASSESRGPQETQYF
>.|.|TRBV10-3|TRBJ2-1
TGTGCCATCAGCGAGTCGTCCCATGAGCAGTTCTTC
CAISESSHEQFF
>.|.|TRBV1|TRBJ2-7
TGCACCAGCAGCCAGCTAGTGGGCCCCCGCCGGCCGCCTAAAGGCGAGCAGTACTTC
CTSSQLVGPRRPPKGEQYF
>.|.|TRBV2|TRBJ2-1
TGTGCCAGCAGTGAGGGTCCCATATACAATGAGCAGTTCTTC
CASSEGPIYNEQFF
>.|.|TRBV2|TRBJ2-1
TGTGCCAGCAGTGAAGGTCAGGGATCCTACAATGAGCAGTTCTTC
CASSEGQGSYNEQFF
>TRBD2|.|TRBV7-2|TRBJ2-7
TGTGCCAGCAGCTCCGGACTAGCGGGATATTACGAGCAGTACTTC
CASSSGLAGYYEQYF
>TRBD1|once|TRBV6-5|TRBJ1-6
TGTGCCAGCAGTATCCGGGACAGACTTTATTCACCCCTCCACTTT
CASSIRDRLYSPLHF
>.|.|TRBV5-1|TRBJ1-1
TGCGCCAGCAGCCCCGGATTGGGCACTGAAGCTTTCTTT
CASSPGLGTEAFF
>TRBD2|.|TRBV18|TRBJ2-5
TGTGCCAGCTCAATCGGACTAGCGGGGGGAGAGACCCAGTACTTC
CASSIGLAGGETQYF
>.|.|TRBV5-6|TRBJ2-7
TGTGCCAGCAGCCGTTGGGGGCCCGAGCAGTACTTC
CASSRWGPEQYF
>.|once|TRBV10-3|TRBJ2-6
TGTGCCATCAGTGCGGGGGCGGAAGGGGCCAACGTCCTGACTTTC
CAISAGAEGANVLTF
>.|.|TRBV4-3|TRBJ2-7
TGCGCCAGCAGCCAAGAGGGACCCGGAGAGCAGTACTTC
CASSQEGPGEQYF
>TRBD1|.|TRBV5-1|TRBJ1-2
TGCGCCAGCAGCCCCAGGACAGGGGAGCTCTATGGCTACACCTTC
CASSPRTGELYGYTF
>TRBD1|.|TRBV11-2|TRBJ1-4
TGTGCCAGCCGCTACCAGGGGGCTGGTGGTGAAAAACTGTTTTTT
CASRYQGAGGEKLFF
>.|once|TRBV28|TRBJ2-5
TGTGCCAGCAGTTTATCGGGGCAGGGTAGGGAGACCCAGTACTTC
CASSLSGQGRETQYF